A single sample is the source of the 11 T cell receptor beta chains below, sequenced in a study of response to subunit inactivated influenza vaccine. Via MiXCR, TCRdb re-called the RT-PCR reads, giving one row per CDR3 protein. Seen here are 500,000 to 550,000 distinct CDR3 sequences, 6.5% to 8% observed once, and the top ten hold 10% to 15%. Sequencing was performed on PBMCs from blood, taken around 25 months after vaccination. These TCRs come from a man aged 50-75 years who received an inactivated influenza vaccine.

CDR3: CASSQVGPSGGTQYF. The CDR3 DNA reads TGCGCCAGCAGCCAAGTCGGTCCCTCCGGAGGGACCCAGTACTTC. J is TRBJ2-5 and V is TRBV4-1; tentative D call: TRBD2 (5 bases). With 1 base removed from V and 7 bases from J, the gap between germline ends came to 16 bases. The CDR3 has 15 amino acids. CDR1 and CDR2 from the germline V gene are MGHRA and YSYEKL.

This clonotype was counted between two and nine times. The rearrangement uses TRBV27 and TRBJ2-3; 10 bases map to TRBD2. Per germline, CDR1 MNHEY and CDR2 SMNVEV (reference sequence). The junction had 7 bases not matched to a gene; V was cut back by 9 bases and J by 1 base. CDR3 size: 15 residues. The chain's CDR3 is CASATGTSGTDTQYF. CDR3 bases: TGTGCCAGTGCCACCGGGACTAGCGGCACAGATACGCAGTATTTT.

This rearrangement joins TRBV5-1 to TRBJ1-2, with D possibly TRBD1 on 5 matching bases. This CDR3 comprises 16 residues. Trimming took 5 bases from V and 0 from J, leaving 17 bases between them. The V gene's germline CDR1 is SGHRS and CDR2 YFSETQ. The CDR3 spells CASRSGTPSPNYGYTF. For the CDR3, the DNA is TGCGCCAGCAGAAGCGGGACTCCTAGCCCTAACTATGGCTACACCTTC.

This clonotype has a count of ten or more. The chain combines TRBV4-1 with TRBJ2-1, with D possibly matching TRBD2 (5 bases). CDR1 is MGHRA, CDR2 YSYEKL, per germline. The CDR3 loop spans 15 amino acids. Deletions cut 0 bases from V and 3 bases from J, with 9 bases between. This CDR3 is CASSQDSELYNEQFF. The CDR3 region has the DNA TGCGCCAGCAGCCAAGATAGCGAACTCTACAATGAGCAGTTCTTC.

V gene TRBV27 combines with J gene TRBJ1-2; D is ambiguous. CDR1 is MNHEY and CDR2 is SMNVEV in the germline V gene (reference sequence). V was shortened by 3 bases and J by 4 bases, with 12 bases between the two germline ends. The CDR3 extends over 14 amino acids. The CDR3 here is CASSLRDKGYGYTF. DNA of the CDR3: TGTGCCAGCAGTTTGCGGGATAAAGGCTATGGCTACACCTTC.

In regard to this clonotype: This could be a read error, since a much larger clone is one nucleotide away. The V and J genes are TRBV2 and TRBJ2-1; the D call may be TRBD1 or TRBD2 (5 bases each). The CDR3 length is 15 residues. Germline-derived CDR1 and CDR2 are SNHLY and FYNNEI. V was cut by 4 bases and J by 0 bases, with 10 bases left in between. The CDR3 is CASSAGASSYNEQFF. The CDR3, as DNA: TGTGCCAGCAGTGCCGGGGCTAGCTCCTACAATGAGCAGTTCTTC.

This clonotype turned up a few times. The gene calls are TRBV3-1 and TRBJ2-7; perhaps TRBD2 as D (6 bases). Trimming pared 2 bases from V and 7 bases from J, leaving 15 bases between. CDR1 and CDR2 from the germline V gene are LGHDT and YNNKEL (reference sequence). This CDR3 comprises 14 residues. CDR3 region: CASSQPTRSREQYF. CDR3 nucleotide sequence: TGTGCCAGCAGCCAACCGACTAGGTCGAGGGAGCAGTACTTC.

This clonotype showed up many times. The CDR3 nucleotides are TGTGCCAGCAGGCGGACGGACTATGGCTACACCTTC. Protein: CASRRTDYGYTF. The chain recombines TRBV5-6 with TRBJ1-2; D uncertain. The CDR3 extends over 12 amino acids. V was cut by 5 bases and J by 3 bases, with 8 bases left in between. The germline gives CDR1 SGHDT, CDR2 YYEEEE.

To note about this clonotype: Possible read error: a much larger clone is one base away. The chain has TRBV12-3 or TRBV12-4 and TRBJ1-1; possibly TRBD1 for D (5 bases). Deletions cut 2 bases from V and 7 bases from J, with 14 bases between. This CDR3 contains 14 residues. In DNA, the CDR3 is TGTGCCAGCAGTTTACTGAGGCGACAGATTGAAGCTTTCTTT. Translating gives CASSLLRRQIEAFF.

Many counts were recorded for this clonotype. The rearrangement links TRBV10-3 to TRBJ2-5; 7 bases are shared with TRBD1. J was trimmed by 7 bases and V by 6 bases; bases with no gene match: 8. CDR1 and CDR2 from the germline V gene are ENHRY and SYGVKD. The CDR3 totals 13 residues. CDR3 loop: CAIRDREYATQYF. As DNA, the CDR3 is TGTGCCATCAGAGACAGGGAATATGCGACCCAGTACTTC.

The rearrangement joins TRBV12-3 or TRBV12-4 to TRBJ2-3; D is unresolved. The CDR3 extends over 16 amino acids. Trimming pared 6 bases from V and 7 bases from J, leaving 23 bases between. The CDR3 loop reads CASSRPSAGRRYTQYF. Here the CDR3 DNA reads TGTGCCAGCAGCCGACCGTCGGCCGGTAGGCGGTATACGCAGTATTTT.